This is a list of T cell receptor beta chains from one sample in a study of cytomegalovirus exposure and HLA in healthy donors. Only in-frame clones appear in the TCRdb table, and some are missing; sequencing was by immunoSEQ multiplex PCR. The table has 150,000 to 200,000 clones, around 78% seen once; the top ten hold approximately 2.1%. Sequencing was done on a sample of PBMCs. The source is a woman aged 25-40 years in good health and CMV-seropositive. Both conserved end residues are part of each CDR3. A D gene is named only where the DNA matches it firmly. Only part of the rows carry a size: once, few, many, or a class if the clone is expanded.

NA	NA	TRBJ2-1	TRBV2	CASSDPGLQPDEQFF	TGTGCCAGCAGTGACCCGGGACTTCAACCCGATGAGCAGTTCTTC
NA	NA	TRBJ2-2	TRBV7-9	CASSLATGRLGGELFF	TGTGCCAGCAGCTTAGCGACAGGAAGGCTAGGCGGGGAGCTGTTTTTT
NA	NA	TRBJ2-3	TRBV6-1	CASSRQASTDTQYF	TGTGCCAGCAGCCGACAGGCTAGCACAGATACGCAGTATTTT
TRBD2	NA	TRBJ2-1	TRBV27	CASSLLTSGSSEQFF	TGTGCCAGCAGTTTATTGACTAGCGGGAGTAGTGAGCAGTTCTTC
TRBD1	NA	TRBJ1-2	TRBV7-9	CASSPGQGNYGYTF	TGTGCCAGCAGCCCTGGACAGGGCAACTATGGCTACACCTTC
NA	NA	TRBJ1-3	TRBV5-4	CASSLPGFSGNTIYF	TGTGCCAGCAGCTTGCCAGGGTTCTCTGGAAACACCATATATTTT
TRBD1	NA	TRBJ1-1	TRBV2	CASRDRGRDTEAFF	TGTGCCAGCAGAGACAGGGGGCGCGACACTGAAGCTTTCTTT
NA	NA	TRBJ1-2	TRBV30	CAWGGIDSRSRYGYTF	TGTGCCTGGGGTGGAATCGACAGTCGTTCTCGGTATGGCTACACCTTC
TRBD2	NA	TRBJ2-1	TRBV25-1	CASSGRIAGYNEQFF	TGTGCCAGCAGTGGCCGAATAGCGGGGTACAATGAGCAGTTCTTC
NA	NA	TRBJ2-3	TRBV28	CASSLSADTGPPDTQYF	TGTGCCAGCAGTTTATCCGCCGATACAGGGCCCCCAGATACGCAGTATTTT
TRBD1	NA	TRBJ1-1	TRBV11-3	CASSLGQGANTEAFF	TGTGCCAGCAGCTTAGGGCAGGGGGCGAACACTGAAGCTTTCTTT
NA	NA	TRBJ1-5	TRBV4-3	CASSQDSQYNQPQHF	TGCGCCAGCAGCCAAGATAGCCAGTACAATCAGCCCCAGCATTTT
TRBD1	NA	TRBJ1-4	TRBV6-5	CASSHSPTGGNEKLFF	TGTGCCAGCAGTCACTCACCGACAGGGGGTAATGAAAAACTGTTTTTT
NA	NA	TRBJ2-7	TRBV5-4	CASSYTGYEQYF	TGTGCCAGCAGCTATACAGGTTACGAGCAGTACTTC
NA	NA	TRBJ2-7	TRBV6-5	CASRSRGRYYEQYF	TGTGCCAGCAGGAGCAGGGGCAGGTACTACGAGCAGTACTTC
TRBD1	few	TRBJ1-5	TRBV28	CASTSGTGGVQPQHF	TGTGCCAGCACCTCCGGGACAGGGGGAGTTCAGCCCCAGCATTTT
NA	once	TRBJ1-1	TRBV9	CASSVVSGNTEAFF	TGTGCCAGCAGCGTAGTTTCAGGGAACACTGAAGCTTTCTTT
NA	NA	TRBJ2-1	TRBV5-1	CASSLGWTATDEQFF	TGCGCCAGCAGCTTGGGTTGGACAGCCACCGATGAGCAGTTCTTC
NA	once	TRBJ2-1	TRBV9	CASSPTGTPHYNEQFF	TGTGCCAGCAGTCCAACCGGGACTCCCCACTACAATGAGCAGTTCTTC
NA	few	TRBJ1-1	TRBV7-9	CASNRGDSSTEAFF	TGTGCCAGCAACCGGGGTGATAGTAGCACTGAAGCTTTCTTT